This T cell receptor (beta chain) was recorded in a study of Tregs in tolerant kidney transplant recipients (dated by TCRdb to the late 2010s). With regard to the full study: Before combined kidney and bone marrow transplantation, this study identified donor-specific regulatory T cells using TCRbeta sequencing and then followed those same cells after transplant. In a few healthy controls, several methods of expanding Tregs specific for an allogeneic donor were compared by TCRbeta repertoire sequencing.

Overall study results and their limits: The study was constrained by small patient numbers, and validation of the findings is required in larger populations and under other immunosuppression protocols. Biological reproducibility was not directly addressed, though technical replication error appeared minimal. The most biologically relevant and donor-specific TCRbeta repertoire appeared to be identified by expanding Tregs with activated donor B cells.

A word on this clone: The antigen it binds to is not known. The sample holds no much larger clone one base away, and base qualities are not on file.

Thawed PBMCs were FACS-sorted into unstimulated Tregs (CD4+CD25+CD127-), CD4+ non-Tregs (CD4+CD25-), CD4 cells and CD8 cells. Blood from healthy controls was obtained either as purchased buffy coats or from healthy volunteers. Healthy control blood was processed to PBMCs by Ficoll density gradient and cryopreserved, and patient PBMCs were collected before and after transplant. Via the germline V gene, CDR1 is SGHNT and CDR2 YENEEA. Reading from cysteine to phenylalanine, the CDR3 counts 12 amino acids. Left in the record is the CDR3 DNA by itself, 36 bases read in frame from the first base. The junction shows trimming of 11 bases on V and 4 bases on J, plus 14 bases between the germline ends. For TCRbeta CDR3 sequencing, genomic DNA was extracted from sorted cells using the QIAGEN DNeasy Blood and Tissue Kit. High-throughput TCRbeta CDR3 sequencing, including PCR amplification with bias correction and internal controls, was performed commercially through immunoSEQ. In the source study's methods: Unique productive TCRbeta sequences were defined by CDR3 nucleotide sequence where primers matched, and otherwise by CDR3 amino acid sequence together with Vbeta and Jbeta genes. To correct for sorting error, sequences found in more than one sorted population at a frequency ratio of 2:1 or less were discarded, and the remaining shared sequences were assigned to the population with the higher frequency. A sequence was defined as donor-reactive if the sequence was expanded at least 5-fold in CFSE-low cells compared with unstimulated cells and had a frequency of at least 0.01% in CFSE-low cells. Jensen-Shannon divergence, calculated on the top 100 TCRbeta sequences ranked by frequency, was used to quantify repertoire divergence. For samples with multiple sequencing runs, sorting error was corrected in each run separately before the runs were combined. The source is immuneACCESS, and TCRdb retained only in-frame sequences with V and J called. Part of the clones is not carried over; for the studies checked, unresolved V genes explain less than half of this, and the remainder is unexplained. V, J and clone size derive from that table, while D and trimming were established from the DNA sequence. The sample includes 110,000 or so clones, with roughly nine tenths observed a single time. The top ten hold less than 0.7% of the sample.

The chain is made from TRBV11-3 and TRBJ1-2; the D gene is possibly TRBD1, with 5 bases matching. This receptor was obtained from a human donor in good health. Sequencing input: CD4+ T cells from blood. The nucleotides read TGTGCCGCGGCGGTAGGGGTCTATGGCTACACCTTC. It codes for CAAAVGVYGYTF.